Following are 26 T cell receptor beta chains from one sample sequenced in a study of cytomegalovirus exposure and HLA in healthy donors. In the PCR, 60 Vbeta and 13 Jbeta primers were used. This table comes from immunoSEQ multiplex PCR, and its TCRdb copy is limited to in-frame clones, with some not included. This listing includes tens of thousands of clones. The sequenced material came from PBMCs. The receptors originated from a girl aged 10 to 17 in good health and CMV-seropositive.

This chain uses TRBV29-1 with TRBJ2-7; D may be TRBD1 (7 bases). CDR3 length equals 14 residues. Germline-derived CDR1 and CDR2 are SQVTM and ANQGSEA. Trimming shortened V by 5 bases and J by 1 base, and 15 bases separated the two germline ends. CDR3: CSVRQGGGSYEQYF. The CDR3 bases are TGCAGCGTTAGACAGGGTGGGGGGTCCTACGAGCAGTACTTC.

The CDR3 DNA sequence: TGTGCCACAGGGGCCCAAGGCGGGACAGGGGGCCAAGAGACCCAGTACTTC. It specifies CATGAQGGTGGQETQYF. V and J are TRBV25-1 and TRBJ2-5, with 11 nucleotides matching TRBD1. The CDR3 is 17 amino acids. V lost 10 bases and J lost 1; bases outside the gene matches: 14. Germline V CDR1 and CDR2: MGHDK, SYGVNS.

The chain couples TRBV19 to TRBJ2-7, with 8 bases identical to TRBD2. From germline, CDR1 is LNHDA and CDR2 SQIVND (reference sequence). With 5 bases clipped from V and 2 bases from J, the junction kept 5 bases outside the gene matches. The CDR3 consists of 14 residues. DNA for the CDR3: TGTGCCAGTAGTGTGGGAGCGGGGGCCTACGAGCAGTACTTC. This encodes CASSVGAGAYEQYF.

This sequence joins TRBV6-6 and TRBJ1-6; D remains ambiguous. Trimming removed 2 bases from V and 10 bases from J, with 6 bases in between. Germline loops: CDR1 MNHNY, CDR2 SVGAGI (reference sequence). The CDR3 totals 12 residues. The CDR3 is CASSYARSPLHF. The CDR3 region has the DNA TGTGCCAGCAGTTACGCCAGATCACCCCTCCACTTT.

V usage is TRBV6-6 and J usage is TRBJ2-7, with D perhaps TRBD2 (6 bases). Germline-derived CDR1 and CDR2 are MNHNY and SVGAGI (reference sequence). The V and J ends lost 0 bases and 9 bases respectively, with 12 bases between them. The CDR3 sequence is 13 residues long. The CDR3 is CASSYSEAGGQYF. The CDR3 DNA reads TGTGCCAGCAGTTACTCAGAGGCCGGGGGGCAGTACTTC.

The J gene is TRBJ1-5, the V gene TRBV27, with D possibly being TRBD1 (6 bases). Germline values: CDR1 MNHEY, CDR2 SMNVEV (reference sequence). Between the trimmed V and J ends, which lost 10 bases and 4 bases, there was a span of 14 bases. The CDR3 totals 13 residues. The CDR3 loop reads CATSTGRNQPQHF. DNA for the CDR3: TGTGCCACCAGCACAGGGCGGAATCAGCCCCAGCATTTT.

The chain joins TRBV5-6 to TRBJ1-6; TRBD1 agrees at 8 bases. The trim removed 0 bases at V and 3 bases at J, leaving 5 bases unmatched. The CDR3 is 17 amino acids. Germline CDR1 and CDR2: SGHDT and YYEEEE. The CDR3 sequence is CASSLGTGNLYNSPLHF. The CDR3 nucleotides read TGTGCCAGCAGCTTGGGGACAGGGAACCTCTATAATTCACCCCTCCACTTT.

The genes are TRBV20-1 and TRBJ2-1; D gene unclear. The CDR3 consists of 11 residues. V was clipped by 4 bases and J by 5 bases, with 6 bases between them. Germline-derived CDR1 and CDR2 are DFQATT and SNEGSKA (reference sequence). The CDR3 loop reads CSAKLDNEQFF. The DNA for the CDR3 is TGCAGTGCTAAGTTAGACAATGAGCAGTTCTTC.

This chain connects TRBV5-6 to TRBJ2-7, with D unclear. Trimming took 2 bases from V and 3 from J, leaving 9 bases between them. The CDR3 totals 13 residues. Germline V gives CDR1 SGHDT, CDR2 YYEEEE. The CDR3 sequence: CASSLWAYYEQYF. CDR3 bases: TGTGCCAGCAGCTTATGGGCCTACTACGAGCAGTACTTC.

The rearrangement uses TRBV5-1 and TRBJ2-7, with D tentatively TRBD1 (5 bases). Germline V CDR1 and CDR2: SGHRS, YFSETQ. The CDR3 runs to 15 residues. V was shortened by 0 bases and J by 7 bases, with 17 bases between the two germline ends. CDR3 sequence: CASSLDLGQFREQYV. The CDR3 DNA follows: TGCGCCAGCAGCTTGGATTTGGGGCAGTTTCGGGAGCAGTACGTC.

The chain joins TRBV28 to TRBJ2-5; TRBD2 might be the D (5 bases). The CDR3 is 14 amino acids. The V end lost 2 bases, the J end lost 2 bases, and 9 bases lay between the germline ends. In germline, CDR1 is MDHEN, CDR2 SYDVKM. The CDR3 loop reads CASSLRTSQETQYF. For the CDR3, the DNA is TGTGCCAGCAGTTTACGGACTTCACAAGAGACCCAGTACTTC.

DNA for the CDR3: TGCGCCAGCAGCCTGGAGACAGGGACAACCTACGAGCAGTACTTC. Translation gives CASSLETGTTYEQYF. V usage is TRBV4-3 and J usage is TRBJ2-7, with TRBD1 matching 7 bases. Germline CDR1 is LGHNA and CDR2 is YSLEER. The CDR3 has 15 amino acids. Trimming cost V 4 bases and J 2 bases; bases outside gene matches: 8.

CDR3 in DNA: TGCGCCAGCAGCCAAACACGGGACAGGGCTGACGAGCAGTACTTC. It is translated as CASSQTRDRADEQYF. The rearrangement uses TRBV4-3 and TRBJ2-7, with TRBD1 matching over 9 bases. The CDR3 is 15 residues long. CDR1 and CDR2 (germline): LGHNA, YSLEER. The V gene end was trimmed by 2 bases and the J gene end by 5 bases; junction bases not matched to a gene: 7.

The CDR3 loop reads CASTATRAPGEETQYF. CDR3 coding DNA: TGTGCCAGCACGGCGACACGGGCCCCAGGGGAAGAGACCCAGTACTTC. The chain uses TRBV2 and TRBJ2-5, with D perhaps TRBD1 (6 bases). V shed 7 bases and J shed 3 bases, with 21 bases lying between them. The CDR3 is 16 residues long. In germline, CDR1 is SNHLY, CDR2 FYNNEI.

V and J are TRBV7-9 and TRBJ2-1, with D maybe TRBD2 (5 bases). The CDR3 is 15 amino acids. Trimming stripped 0 bases from V and 2 bases from J, with 8 bases between. CDR1 SEHNR and CDR2 FQNEAQ come from the germline V gene (reference sequence). CDR3 nucleotides: TGTGCCAGCAGCTTAGCAGGGAGTACCTACAATGAGCAGTTCTTC. Protein: CASSLAGSTYNEQFF.

The chain couples TRBV29-1 to TRBJ2-7; no reliable D call. The germline gives CDR1 SQVTM, CDR2 ANQGSEA. V was clipped by 0 bases and J by 2 bases, with 8 bases between them. The CDR3 covers 13 residues. CDR3 nucleotides: TGCAGCGTTGAAGAGGGCAGTCCCTACGAGCAGTACTTC. Translating it yields CSVEEGSPYEQYF.

The rearrangement links TRBV19 to TRBJ2-7, with a weak D call TRBD2 (6 bases). Trimming shortened V by 3 bases and J by 3 bases, and 15 bases separated the two germline ends. The CDR3 has 15 residues. Germline values: CDR1 LNHDA, CDR2 SQIVND (reference sequence). CDR3 DNA: TGTGCCAGTAGTATTCGGGGGAAAGCTCACTACGAGCAGTACTTC. Encoded protein: CASSIRGKAHYEQYF.

The chain recombines TRBV4-1 with TRBJ2-1; D is possibly TRBD1 (6 bases). The ends were cut back, 0 bases at V and 4 bases at J, with 16 bases in the middle. This CDR3 contains 17 residues. Germline V CDR1 and CDR2: MGHRA, YSYEKL. CDR3 nucleotide sequence: TGCGCCAGCAGCCAAGATAGGACAGAGTATGGGTACAATGAGCAGTTCTTC. Translation: CASSQDRTEYGYNEQFF.

The chain employs TRBV9 and TRBJ2-1; possible D gene TRBD1, 6 bases. Trimming stripped 1 base from V and 4 bases from J, with 12 bases between. Germline CDR1 SGDLS, CDR2 YYNGEE. There are 15 residues in the CDR3. The CDR3 sequence is CASSVLGASYNEQFF. The CDR3 DNA sequence: TGTGCCAGCAGCGTACTGGGGGCTTCATACAATGAGCAGTTCTTC. Combining the CDR3 with reference TRBV9 and TRBJ2-1 gives the whole variable domain DSGVTQTPKHLITATGQRVTLRCSPRSGDLSVYWYQQSLDQGLQFLIQYYNGEERAKGNILERFSAQQFPDLHSELNLSSLELGDSALYFCASSVLGASYNEQFFGPGTRLTVL.

The gene calls are TRBV5-1 and TRBJ2-1, with 8 bases that match TRBD2. V shed 9 bases and J 7 bases; nucleotides not matched to a gene: 15. This CDR3 contains 15 residues. Germline lookup yields CDR1 SGHRS and CDR2 YFSETQ. CDR3 sequence (DNA): TGCGCCACCGCAAAAGCGGGGGACTCAGATAATGAGCAGTTCTTC. Encoded protein: CATAKAGDSDNEQFF.

A word on this clone: Relative to the germline gene, one junction end is altered; a read error may explain this. This sample also contains other DNA sequences that code for the same CDR3. V is TRBV19 and J is TRBJ1-6; D is undetermined. Germline V gives CDR1 LNHDA, CDR2 SQIVND (reference sequence). The CDR3 runs 13 residues. The CDR3 is CASSGIGDSPLHF. DNA for the CDR3: TGTGCTAGTAGCGGGATTGGCGATTCACCCCTCCACTTT.

This sequence joins TRBV5-1 and TRBJ1-2; 8 bases map to TRBD1. V was clipped by 4 bases and J by 4 bases; unmatched bases: 9. The CDR3 is 15 residues long. Per the germline V gene, CDR1 is SGHRS and CDR2 is YFSETQ. CDR3 protein: CASSTTGTGPYGYTF. The DNA of the CDR3 is TGCGCCAGCAGCACGACCGGGACAGGTCCCTATGGCTACACCTTC.

The chain carries TRBV4-3 and TRBJ2-7, with D possibly TRBD1 on 6 matching bases. Germline-derived CDR1 and CDR2 are LGHNA and YSLEER. The CDR3 covers 15 residues. V lost 0 bases to trimming and J lost 5 bases, with 14 bases between them. CDR3 residues: CASSQERLRGHEQYV. CDR3 nucleotides: TGCGCCAGCAGCCAAGAAAGACTCAGGGGCCACGAGCAGTACGTC.

The chain has TRBV25-1 and TRBJ1-2; unclear D gene. V was pared by 1 base and J by 3 bases, with 15 bases between. This CDR3 comprises 16 residues. CDR1 and CDR2 (germline): MGHDK, SYGVNS. The CDR3 here is CASSESTEQYDYGYTF. The CDR3 nucleotides read TGTGCCAGCAGTGAATCAACAGAGCAATACGACTATGGCTACACCTTC.

The genes are TRBV30 and TRBJ1-4, with 9 positions matching TRBD1. Germline values: CDR1 GTSNPN, CDR2 SVGIG (reference sequence). Losses at the gene ends were 1 base for V and 7 bases for J; bases not matched to a gene: 7. This CDR3 is 15 amino acids long. CDR3 sequence (DNA): TGTGCCTGGAGTGGAAGGACAGGGGTGGCTGAAAAACTGTTTTTT. It specifies CAWSGRTGVAEKLFF.

The chain employs TRBV6-5 and TRBJ2-2; 9 positions match TRBD1. V gave up 4 bases and J gave up 2 bases; unmatched junction bases: 5. This CDR3 is 16 amino acids long. Germline lookup yields CDR1 MNHEY and CDR2 SVGAGI. The CDR3 is CASSSTGGVNTGELFF. The CDR3 nucleotides read TGTGCCAGCAGTTCCACAGGGGGCGTAAACACCGGGGAGCTGTTTTTT.